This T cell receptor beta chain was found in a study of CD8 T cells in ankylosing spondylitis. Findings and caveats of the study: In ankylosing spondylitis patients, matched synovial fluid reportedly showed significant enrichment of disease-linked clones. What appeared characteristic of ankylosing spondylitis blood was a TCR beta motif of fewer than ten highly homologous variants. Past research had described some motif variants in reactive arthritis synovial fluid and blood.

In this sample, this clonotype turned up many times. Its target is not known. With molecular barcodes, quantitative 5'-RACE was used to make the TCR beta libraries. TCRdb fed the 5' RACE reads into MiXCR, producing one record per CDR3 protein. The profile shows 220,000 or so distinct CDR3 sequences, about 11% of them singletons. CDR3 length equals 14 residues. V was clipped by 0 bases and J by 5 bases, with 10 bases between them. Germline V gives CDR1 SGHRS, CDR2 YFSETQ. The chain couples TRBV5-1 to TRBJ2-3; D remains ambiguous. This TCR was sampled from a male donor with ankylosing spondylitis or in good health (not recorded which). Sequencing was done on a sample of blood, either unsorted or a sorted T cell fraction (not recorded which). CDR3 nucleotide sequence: TGCGCCAGCAGCTTGGGGGGAAGGAGAGATACGCAGTATTTT. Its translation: CASSLGGRRDTQYF.